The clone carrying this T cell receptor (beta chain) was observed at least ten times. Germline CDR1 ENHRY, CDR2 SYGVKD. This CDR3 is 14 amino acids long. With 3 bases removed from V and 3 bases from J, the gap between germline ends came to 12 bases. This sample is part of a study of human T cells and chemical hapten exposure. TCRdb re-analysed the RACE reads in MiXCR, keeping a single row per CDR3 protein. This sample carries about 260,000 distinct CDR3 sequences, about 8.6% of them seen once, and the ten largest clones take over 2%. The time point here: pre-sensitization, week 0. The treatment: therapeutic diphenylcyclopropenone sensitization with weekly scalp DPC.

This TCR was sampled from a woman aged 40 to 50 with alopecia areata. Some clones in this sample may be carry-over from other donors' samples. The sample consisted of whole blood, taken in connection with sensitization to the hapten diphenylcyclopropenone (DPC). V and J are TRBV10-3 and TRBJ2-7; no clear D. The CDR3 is CAISDLLNNYEQYF. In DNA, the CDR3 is TGTGCCATCAGTGATCTACTCAACAACTACGAGCAGTACTTC.